Following are 4 T cell receptor beta chains from one sample sequenced in a study of low-dose radiotherapy and immunotherapy resistance in tumors. TRAV- and TRBV-specific primers were used for first-strand cDNA, which covered alpha and beta chains. TCRs were amplified for approximately 21 PCR cycles with a constant-region primer and V-primer adapter. TCRdb used MiXCR to reprocess the reads, holding one entry per CDR3 protein. The repertoire holds 80,000 to 95,000 distinct CDR3 sequences, with roughly 9% as singletons. The time point: before trial treatment. The sample here was PBMCs, taken before treatment. The receptors originated from a male donor with prostate cancer.

This clonotype was recorded at least ten times. The rearrangement joins TRBV28 to TRBJ1-1; D remains ambiguous. Trimming removed 2 bases at V and 1 base at J, with 8 bases between. CDR1 MDHEN and CDR2 SYDVKM come from the germline V gene. CDR3 size: 14 residues. This CDR3 is CASSLGVTNTEAFF. The CDR3 DNA sequence: TGTGCCAGCAGTTTAGGGGTTACGAACACTGAAGCTTTCTTT. The full variable domain, in which reference TRBV28 and TRBJ1-1 provide the parts outside the CDR3, is DVKVTQSSRYLVKRTGEKVFLECVQDMDHENMFWYRQDPGLGLRLIYFSYDVKMKEKGDIPEGYSVSREKKERFSLILESASTNQTSMYLCASSLGVTNTEAFFGQGTRLTVV.

This clonotype was found many times. This chain links TRBV7-3 with TRBJ2-1; tentative D call: TRBD1 (5 bases). This CDR3 contains 15 residues. Germline CDR1 is SGHTA and CDR2 is FQGTGA. V was pared by 3 bases and J by 9 bases, with 18 bases between. The CDR3, as DNA: TGTGCCAGCAGCTTCCAGGGTTCCGAATACGCTGAGCAGTTCTTC. Its protein is CASSFQGSEYAEQFF.

This clonotype was counted at least ten times. The gene calls are TRBV29-1 and TRBJ2-3; possibly TRBD2 for D (5 bases). CDR1 SQVTM and CDR2 ANQGSEA come from the germline V gene. The CDR3 has 14 residues. Deletions cut 6 bases from V and 4 bases from J, with 17 bases between. The chain's CDR3 is CSVLTERRPDTQYF. The CDR3 DNA sequence: TGCAGCGTGTTGACCGAAAGGAGGCCAGATACGCAGTATTTT.

Note on this clonotype: A single base is all that separates this from a far larger clone, so a read error is likely. The chain employs TRBV4-3 and TRBJ2-1; D is tentatively TRBD1 or TRBD2 (6 bases each). The V end was cut by 4 bases, the J end by 10 bases, with 14 bases between. There are 13 residues in the CDR3. Germline V gene data show CDR1 as LGHNA and CDR2 as YSLEER. The CDR3, as DNA: TGCGCCAGCAGCCCAGAGGGGGGCTACGAGCAGTTCTTC. Translation: CASSPEGGYEQFF.